This T cell receptor beta chain was captured in a study of regulatory T cells in long-lasting Graves disease. Whole-study results and caveats: Persistent patients shared more public clonotypes (2,741) than new patients (nearly 1,000).

Time point reported: newly diagnosed GD, antithyroid drugs for less than 3 months. Making the TCR library involved RNA that had been extracted from PBMCs. The authors built TCR beta libraries using iRepertoire HTBI primers and Arm-PCR of CDR3 regions. From the multiplex PCR reads, TCRdb called clonotypes with MiXCR, one entry per CDR3 protein. The sample holds about 530,000 distinct CDR3 sequences, about 16% seen once. This clonotype was counted ten times or more. Its target is unknown. CDR3 length: 13 residues. The ends lost 7 bases at V and 7 bases at J; junction bases unmatched: 8. These data were likewise used in another study, on T cells in Graves' hyperthyroidism and ophthalmopathy. That source reports: During a first-round RT-PCR of the TCR CDR3, the HTBI primer set was used. Researchers found most expanded thyroid clonotypes above 0.001 in blood as well.

The receptor was isolated from a woman aged 35-65 years with Graves disease. The V call is TRBV12-3 or TRBV12-4, the J call TRBJ1-2, with TRBD1 matching 8 bases. Source: peripheral blood mononuclear cells (PBMCs), taken at new diagnosis, from a patient treated with antithyroid drugs. CDR3 sequence: CASTTDRVGGYTF. The CDR3 region has the DNA TGTGCCAGCACCACGGACAGGGTTGGTGGCTACACCTTC.